Presented here are 9 T cell receptor beta chains from one specimen sequenced in a study of CD8 T cells in Susac syndrome. Random hexamers were used to reverse transcribe an amount of roughly 0.5 to 1 ug RNA. TCRdb recomputed calls from the immunoSEQ multiplex PCR reads with MiXCR, one row per CDR3 protein. The profile shows some 450,000 distinct CDR3 sequences, more than 80% of them singletons. Input material: CD8+ T cells from PBMCs. The receptors shown here come from a human donor with multiple sclerosis.

The chain joins TRBV4-1 to TRBJ2-3; TRBD2 is a possible D gene (5 bases). V dropped 0 bases and J dropped 2 bases, with 9 bases sitting between them. Germline CDR1 reads MGHRA; CDR2 reads YSYEKL. The CDR3 is 15 amino acids. The CDR3, as DNA: TGCGCCAGCAGCCAAGAAGACTACACCACAGATACGCAGTATTTT. Its protein product is CASSQEDYTTDTQYF.

The table lists this clonotype with a few counts. The V gene is TRBV2, the J gene TRBJ2-3; the D call may be TRBD1 or TRBD2 (5 bases each). Germline V gene sequence: CDR1 SNHLY, CDR2 FYNNEI. The CDR3 runs to 15 residues. Trimming stripped 3 bases from V and 0 bases from J, with 10 bases between. The CDR3 DNA sequence: TGTGCCAGCAGTGAGGGGACGGCTAGCACAGATACGCAGTATTTT. It encodes CASSEGTASTDTQYF.

The rearrangement joins TRBV6-5 to TRBJ1-1; D may be TRBD1 (5 bases). The length of the CDR3 is 14 residues. Trimming removed 2 bases at V and 1 base at J, with 8 bases between. Germline V gene lookup returns CDR1 MNHEY and CDR2 SVGAGI. The CDR3 is CASSYPGQNTEAFF. The CDR3 DNA reads TGTGCCAGCAGTTACCCAGGACAGAACACTGAAGCTTTCTTT.

This clonotype was observed a handful of times. CDR3 sequence: CASSQTSGAEYEQYF. CDR3 coding DNA: TGCGCCAGCAGCCAAACTAGCGGGGCAGAGTACGAGCAGTACTTC. This rearrangement joins TRBV4-1 to TRBJ2-7; 10 nucleotides line up with TRBD2. The CDR3 runs to 15 residues. V trimming: 2 bases; J trimming: 4 bases; junction bases outside the gene matches: 5. CDR1 MGHRA and CDR2 YSYEKL come from the germline V gene.

This clonotype was counted between two and nine times. The V and J genes are TRBV27 and TRBJ2-7; 8 positions agree with TRBD1. The CDR3 has 14 amino acids. Germline V gives CDR1 MNHEY, CDR2 SMNVEV (reference sequence). After removal of 6 bases from V and 5 bases from J, the junction contained 9 bases not matched to a gene. The CDR3 DNA reads as TGTGCCAGCAGGGGGGCAGGGGGCATGGACGAGCAGTACTTC. Translating gives CASRGAGGMDEQYF.

The rearrangement links TRBV5-6 to TRBJ2-1; D is undetermined. Germline V gives CDR1 SGHDT, CDR2 YYEEEE. Trimming removed 4 bases from V and 5 bases from J, with 4 bases in between. The CDR3 has 11 residues. CDR3 region: CASSNHNEQFF. DNA of the CDR3: TGTGCCAGCAGCAACCACAATGAGCAGTTCTTC. Full variable domain (missing parts from reference TRBV5-6 and TRBJ2-1): DAGVTQSPTHLIKTRGQQVTLRCSPKSGHDTVSWYQQALGQGPQFIFQYYEEEERQRGNFPDRFSGHQFPNYSSELNVNALLLGDSALYLCASSNHNEQFFGPGTRLTVL.

This chain uses TRBV5-1 with TRBJ1-1; D unclear. Trimming stripped 4 bases from V and 5 bases from J, with 9 bases between. The CDR3 has 12 amino acids. From germline, CDR1 is SGHRS and CDR2 YFSETQ. The CDR3 bases are TGCGCCAGCAGCCCTGGGGTAACTGAAGCTTTCTTT. This gives the protein CASSPGVTEAFF.

This clonotype has a single count. CDR3 nucleotide sequence: TGTGCCAGCAGCTTGGGTGGGGGCGGTGGCTACACCTTC. The encoded protein is CASSLGGGGGYTF. V and J are TRBV5-4 and TRBJ1-2; TRBD1 is a possible D gene (6 bases). The V and J ends lost 0 bases and 7 bases respectively, with 10 bases between them. CDR1 and CDR2 (germline): SGHNT, YYREEE (reference sequence). The CDR3 extends over 13 amino acids.

V gene TRBV5-6 combines with J gene TRBJ2-5; D remains ambiguous. The CDR3 length is 14 residues. Trimming shortened V by 4 bases and J by 2 bases, and 12 bases separated the two germline ends. Germline assignment: CDR1 SGHDT and CDR2 YYEEEE. CDR3 sequence reads: CASSPDTDQETQYF. The CDR3, as DNA: TGTGCCAGCAGCCCTGATACAGATCAAGAGACCCAGTACTTC.